The sequence of this T cell receptor (beta chain) was determined in a study of CD4 T cells in relation to SARS-CoV-2 and coronaviruses. Overall study context: After roughly ten days of antigen culture, PBMC TCR beta CDR3s were sequenced. Notes on the study in general: Pre-pandemic and post-infection samples never came from the same donor.

The CDR3 contains 11 residues. V was trimmed by 6 bases and J by 4 bases, leaving 6 bases between them. Germline CDR1 LNHDA, CDR2 SQIVND (reference sequence). About this clone itself: Antigen specificity is unknown.

Unexposed donor CD4+ T cells date from about 2011-2019, before the COVID-19 pandemic. CD4+ T cells were isolated from the cells after less than 13 days of culture. Cells permitting, SARS-CoV-2 S/N and four cold-coronavirus spikes were tested on unexposed-donor CD4+ T cells. Using immunoSEQ multiplex PCR, the repertoire was profiled, and TCRdb retains in-frame clones only, with some absent. The table has around 23,000 clones, more than 60% seen once. Sequenced sample: CD4+ T cells from PBMCs, cultured in vitro. The V gene is TRBV19, the J gene TRBJ2-5; the D is unclear. This clonotype was obtained from a human donor in good health. The CDR3 here is CASRHLETQYF. The CDR3 DNA reads as TGTGCCAGTAGGCACTTAGAGACCCAGTACTTC.